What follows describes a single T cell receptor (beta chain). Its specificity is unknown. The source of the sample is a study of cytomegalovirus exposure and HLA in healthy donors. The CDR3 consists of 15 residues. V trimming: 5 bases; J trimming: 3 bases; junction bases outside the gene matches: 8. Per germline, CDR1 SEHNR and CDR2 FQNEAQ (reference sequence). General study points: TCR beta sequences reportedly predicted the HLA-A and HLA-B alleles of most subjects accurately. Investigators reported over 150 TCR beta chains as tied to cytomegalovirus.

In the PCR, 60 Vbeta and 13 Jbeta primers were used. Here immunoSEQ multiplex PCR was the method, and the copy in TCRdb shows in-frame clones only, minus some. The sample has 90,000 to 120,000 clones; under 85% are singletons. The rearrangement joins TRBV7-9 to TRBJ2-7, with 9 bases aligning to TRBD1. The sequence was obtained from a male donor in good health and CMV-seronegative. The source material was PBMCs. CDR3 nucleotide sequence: TGTGCCAGCAGCGGGGGGACAGGGCCTCACTACGAGCAGTACTTC. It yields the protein CASSGGTGPHYEQYF.